Below are 27 T cell receptor beta chains sequenced from a single sample in a study of patients and donors after allogeneic stem cell transplantation. TCRdb recomputed calls from the RT-PCR reads with MiXCR, one row per CDR3 protein. In the table there are about a million distinct CDR3 sequences, around 17% of which are singletons. Sequenced sample: blood, either unsorted or a sorted T cell fraction (not recorded which). Receptor source: a human donor who was either an allogeneic HSCT recipient or a stem cell or donor lymphocyte infusion donor (not recorded which). It is not recorded whose cells these are; they may come from a transplant donor.

The chain joins TRBV20-1 to TRBJ2-1; no firm D call. Per germline, CDR1 DFQATT and CDR2 SNEGSKA (reference sequence). V was clipped by 0 bases and J by 9 bases, with 9 bases between them. This CDR3 region has 12 residues. The CDR3 region is CSARETAAEQFF. The CDR3 coding sequence is TGCAGTGCTAGAGAAACTGCGGCTGAGCAGTTCTTC.

The table lists this clonotype with a few counts. The gene calls are TRBV2 and TRBJ2-2; the match to TRBD2 covers 11 bases. Germline V gene data show CDR1 as SNHLY and CDR2 as FYNNEI. Trimming cost V 4 bases and J 8 bases; bases outside gene matches: 9. The CDR3 is 16 amino acids. For the CDR3, the DNA is TGTGCCAGCAGTGTACTAGCGGGGGCATTCGATGGGGAGCTGTTTTTT. Residues: CASSVLAGAFDGELFF.

The gene calls are TRBV21-1 and TRBJ1-5. TRBV21-1 is given as a pseudogene. This CDR3 has 14 residues. The CDR3 nucleotides are TGTGCCAGCAGAGGCCGGATTCGCAATCAGCCCCAGCATTTT. Protein product: CASRGRIRNQPQHF.

The rearrangement links TRBV6-1 to TRBJ1-1; 9 bases are shared with TRBD1. The CDR3 consists of 16 residues. The germline V gene has CDR1 MNHNS and CDR2 SASEGT. With 7 bases clipped from V and 8 bases from J, the junction kept 17 bases outside the gene matches. DNA for the CDR3: TGTGCCAGCAACTTCGTAGGCACAGGGGGCGTCGACGAAGCTTTCTTT. The encoded protein is CASNFVGTGGVDEAFF.

This clonotype was found many times. J is TRBJ2-2 and V is TRBV5-6; no definite D call. This CDR3 is built from 12 residues. The germline V and J ends were trimmed by 5 bases and 7 bases, with 9 bases remaining between them. Germline lookup yields CDR1 SGHDT and CDR2 YYEEEE. As DNA, the CDR3 is TGTGCCAGCAGTTTAGCAGTCGGGGAGCTGTTTTTT. It encodes CASSLAVGELFF.

V and J are TRBV10-3 and TRBJ2-3; TRBD2 matches 11 bases. Trimming at V came to 8 bases and at J to 5 bases, leaving 9 bases not matched to a gene. CDR1 and CDR2 from the germline V gene are ENHRY and SYGVKD. The CDR3 has 15 amino acids. The CDR3 spells CAIGLLAGGLDTQYF. The CDR3 DNA reads TGTGCCATCGGGTTGCTAGCGGGGGGCTTAGATACGCAGTATTTT.

The chain has TRBV20-1 and TRBJ2-7; D might be TRBD2 (5 bases). The CDR3 has 14 residues. Germline CDR1 is DFQATT and CDR2 is SNEGSKA (reference sequence). With 4 bases removed from V and 3 bases from J, the gap between germline ends came to 16 bases. CDR3 sequence (DNA): TGCAGTGCTACGTTAACTAGGTCTGTCTACGAGCAGTACTTC. Translation gives CSATLTRSVYEQYF.

V and J are TRBV6-1 and TRBJ2-1, with unresolved D. There are 16 residues in the CDR3. Germline V gene lookup returns CDR1 MNHNS and CDR2 SASEGT. V was trimmed by 6 bases and J by 0 bases, leaving 15 bases between them. In nucleotides, the CDR3 is TGTGCCAGCAGCGCACTCACCGGCGTCTCCTACAATGAGCAGTTCTTC. Its protein is CASSALTGVSYNEQFF.

Ten or more counts support this clonotype. The CDR3 DNA follows: TGTGCCACCAGCGGGGGAAAGGGTGAAGGACTGTTTTTT. Translation: CATSGGKGEGLFF. The V and J genes are TRBV24-1 and TRBJ1-4; the D gene is possibly TRBD1 (5 bases). The CDR3 contains 13 residues. V lost 7 bases to trimming and J lost 13 bases, with 18 bases between them. Germline values: CDR1 KGHDR, CDR2 SFDVKD.

The chain couples TRBV7-8 to TRBJ2-5, with 14 bases identical to TRBD2. CDR1 and CDR2 (germline): SGHVS, FQNEAQ. CDR3 length: 18 residues. The V segment lost 4 bases and the J segment 5 bases; nucleotides outside the gene matches: 12. DNA of the CDR3: TGTGCCAGCAGCTCGGGACTAGCGGGAGAGGGGGCCAGCGAGACCCAGTACTTC. As protein: CASSSGLAGEGASETQYF. The full variable domain, in which reference TRBV7-8 and TRBJ2-5 provide the parts outside the CDR3, is GAGVSQSPRYKVAKRGQDVALRCDPISGHVSLFWYQQALGQGPEFLTYFQNEAQLDKSGLPSDRFFAERPEGSVSTLKIQRTQQEDSAVYLCASSSGLAGEGASETQYFGPGTRLLVL.

This chain uses TRBV12-3 or TRBV12-4 with TRBJ1-5; tentative D call: TRBD1 (5 bases). CDR3 length: 13 amino acids. V was pared by 7 bases and J by 2 bases, with 9 bases between. Here the CDR3 reads CASTGPGNQPQHF. CDR3 sequence (DNA): TGTGCCAGCACGGGGCCGGGCAATCAGCCCCAGCATTTT.

In its sample, this clonotype was seen a few times. This rearrangement joins TRBV10-3 to TRBJ1-1; D gene uncertain. This CDR3 is built from 13 residues. Deletions cut 5 bases from V and 0 bases from J, with 7 bases between. Germline V lookup: CDR1 ENHRY, CDR2 SYGVKD. The CDR3 DNA reads as TGTGCCATCAGTCCATGGATGAACACTGAAGCTTTCTTT. This sequence encodes CAISPWMNTEAFF.

The chain couples TRBV5-1 to TRBJ2-7; unclear D gene. Germline V CDR1 and CDR2: SGHRS, YFSETQ. Between the trimmed V and J ends, which lost 4 bases and 5 bases, there was a span of 10 bases. The CDR3 length is 12 residues. Written as DNA, the CDR3 is TGCGCCAGCAGCGAGGCTACCGACGAGCAGTACTTC. It encodes CASSEATDEQYF.

The V call is TRBV5-6, the J call TRBJ1-2; 10 positions match TRBD1. The trim removed 4 bases at V and 7 bases at J, leaving 4 bases unmatched. CDR3 length: 13 residues. Germline loops: CDR1 SGHDT, CDR2 YYEEEE. CDR3 protein: CASSPGTGAGYTF. The DNA of the CDR3 is TGTGCCAGCAGCCCAGGGACAGGGGCTGGCTACACCTTC. The full variable domain, in which reference TRBV5-6 and TRBJ1-2 provide the parts outside the CDR3, is DAGVTQSPTHLIKTRGQQVTLRCSPKSGHDTVSWYQQALGQGPQFIFQYYEEEERQRGNFPDRFSGHQFPNYSSELNVNALLLGDSALYLCASSPGTGAGYTFGSGTRLTVV.

This clonotype was seen only a few times. The V gene is TRBV20-1, the J gene TRBJ1-1, with unresolved D. Trimming removed 3 bases from V and 5 bases from J, with 7 bases in between. The CDR3 runs to 11 residues. The germline CDR1 and CDR2 sequences are DFQATT and SNEGSKA (reference sequence). The CDR3 spells CSASLQTEAFF. As DNA, the CDR3 is TGCAGTGCTAGTTTGCAGACTGAAGCTTTCTTT.

This clonotype showed up just a few times. This sequence joins TRBV12-5 and TRBJ1-5; D might be TRBD1 (5 bases). The CDR3 is 15 amino acids. The ends were cut back, 3 bases at V and 0 bases at J, with 9 bases in the middle. Germline V CDR1 and CDR2: LGHNT, FRNRAP. The CDR3 DNA reads TGTGCTAGTGGTTTACGACAGATTAGCAATCAGCCCCAGCATTTT. Protein: CASGLRQISNQPQHF.

There are a few counts of this clonotype. V and J are TRBV4-1 and TRBJ2-1; the match to TRBD2 covers 10 bases. The CDR3 has 16 residues. V was pared by 1 base and J by 4 bases, with 4 bases of the junction left unmatched. Germline CDR1 is MGHRA and CDR2 is YSYEKL. The CDR3 bases are TGCGCCAGCAGCCAAGTACTAGCGGGACATTACAATGAGCAGTTCTTC. It codes for CASSQVLAGHYNEQFF.

Regarding this clonotype: Without the conserved terminal phenylalanine or tryptophan, this CDR3 likely stems from a read error. The chain joins TRBV29-1 to TRBJ2-5, with D uncertain. The CDR3 is made up of 13 amino acids. Germline V lookup: CDR1 SQVTM, CDR2 ANQGSEA. Trimming cost V 1 base and J 5 bases, with 11 bases left between them. The CDR3 here is CSVEGSKGETQYL. The DNA of the CDR3 is TGCAGCGTTGAAGGCAGTAAAGGGGAGACCCAGTACCTC.

V and J are TRBV6-5 and TRBJ1-1; D is perhaps TRBD1 (5 bases). Trimming left V 2 bases short and J 4 bases short, with 14 bases between. The CDR3 is 15 amino acids. CDR1 is MNHEY and CDR2 is SVGAGI in the germline V gene. The CDR3 loop reads CASSYPRRGITEAFF. The DNA for the CDR3 is TGTGCCAGCAGTTACCCTCGGCGGGGGATCACTGAAGCTTTCTTT.

This clonotype came up a few times. The gene calls are TRBV3-1 and TRBJ1-6; the match to TRBD1 covers 7 bases. The CDR3 totals 16 residues. Germline V gene lookup returns CDR1 LGHDT and CDR2 YNNKEL (reference sequence). V shed 2 bases and J 6 bases; nucleotides not matched to a gene: 7. The CDR3 DNA sequence: TGTGCCAGCAGCCAAAAGAGAGACAGGGTTAATTCACCCCTCCACTTT. Its translation is CASSQKRDRVNSPLHF.

This clonotype was counted only a few times. V gene TRBV15 combines with J gene TRBJ1-2; a possible D gene is TRBD1 (5 bases). The CDR3 totals 17 residues. In germline, CDR1 is LNHNV, CDR2 YYDKDF (reference sequence). Trimming cost V 2 bases and J 4 bases, with 20 bases left between them. Written as DNA, the CDR3 is TGTGCCACCAGCAGAACTACAGGATTCAAAGAAGTCTATGGCTACACCTTC. This codes for CATSRTTGFKEVYGYTF.

This clonotype was observed a handful of times. The rearrangement uses TRBV28 and TRBJ1-2, with a tentative D call TRBD1 (5 bases). Trimming took off 8 bases at V and 5 bases at J, with 15 bases between the two ends. CDR3 length equals 13 residues. CDR1 and CDR2 (germline): MDHEN, SYDVKM. In DNA, the CDR3 is TGTGCCAGCGGGGACCTTCGACAGTATGGCTACACCTTC. The encoded protein is CASGDLRQYGYTF.

This chain uses TRBV7-7 with TRBJ2-7; D not resolved. The CDR3 runs 13 residues. Trimming removed 5 bases at V and 6 bases at J, with 14 bases between. Germline V CDR1 and CDR2: SSHAT, FNYEAQ (reference sequence). The CDR3 loop reads CASSPLPGPEQYF. DNA for the CDR3: TGTGCCAGCAGCCCTCTTCCCGGGCCCGAGCAGTACTTC.

At least ten counts were recorded for this clonotype. V and J are TRBV4-1 and TRBJ1-1; no definite D call. This CDR3 has 12 amino acids. V lost 2 bases, J lost 1 base, and 2 bases lay in between. Germline V lookup: CDR1 MGHRA, CDR2 YSYEKL. The CDR3 DNA follows: TGCGCCAGCAGCCAACCGAACACTGAAGCTTTCTTT. Translating it yields CASSQPNTEAFF.

This chain connects TRBV4-1 to TRBJ1-2; a weak D match, TRBD1 (5 bases). The CDR3 has 14 residues. The V gene's germline CDR1 is MGHRA and CDR2 YSYEKL. The V gene lost 0 bases and the J gene lost 8 bases, with 13 bases spanning the gap. In nucleotides, the CDR3 is TGCGCCAGCAGCCAAGATTCGGGACGGCTAGGCTACACCTTC. Protein product: CASSQDSGRLGYTF.

This chain connects TRBV20-1 to TRBJ2-4; 7 nucleotides line up with TRBD2. The CDR3 covers 15 residues. The germline CDR1 and CDR2 sequences are DFQATT and SNEGSKA (reference sequence). V gave up 5 bases and J gave up 6 bases; unmatched junction bases: 13. The CDR3 bases are TGCAGTGCTGGGGACCCTAGGACTAGTTTAAACATTCAGTACTTC. This encodes CSAGDPRTSLNIQYF.

The chain joins TRBV10-3 to TRBJ1-4; D unclear. CDR3 length equals 13 residues. The germline V gene has CDR1 ENHRY and CDR2 SYGVKD. With 6 bases removed from V and 8 bases from J, the gap between germline ends came to 13 bases. CDR3 loop: CAIRVEKGEKLFF. CDR3 bases: TGTGCCATCAGGGTAGAGAAAGGAGAAAAACTGTTTTTT.